Shown below are 16 T cell receptor beta chains from a single sample sequenced in a study of blood T cell repertoires in COVID-19. Assay: immunoSEQ multiplex PCR; the TCRdb copy retains only in-frame clones and omits some. The data contain 71,000 or so clones, about 80% of them singletons. Sequences were obtained from peripheral blood. The receptors stem from a man between 50 and 59 years old with acute or convalescent COVID-19.

The rearrangement links TRBV11-1 to TRBJ1-1, with TRBD1 matching over 9 bases. The CDR3 runs to 15 residues. Germline assignment: CDR1 SGHAT and CDR2 FQDESV (reference sequence). V trimming: 1 base; J trimming: 4 bases; junction bases outside the gene matches: 4. The CDR3 DNA reads TGTGCCAGCAGCTTAGGGGGACAGGGTGGCACTGAAGCTTTCTTT. This translates into CASSLGGQGGTEAFF. The variable domain in full, with the rest retrieved from reference TRBV11-1 and TRBJ1-1, is EAEVAQSPRYKITEKSQAVAFWCDPISGHATLYWYRQILGQGPELLVQFQDESVVDDSQLPKDRFSAERLKGVDSTLKIQPAELGDSAMYLCASSLGGQGGTEAFFGQGTRLTVV.

V usage is TRBV7-9 and J usage is TRBJ1-5; perhaps TRBD1 as D (5 bases). The germline CDR1 and CDR2 sequences are SEHNR and FQNEAQ (reference sequence). Trimming took 5 bases from V and 4 from J, leaving 9 bases between them. The CDR3 length is 13 residues. DNA of the CDR3: TGTGCCAGCAGCATACAGGTGAATCAGCCCCAGCATTTT. Translating gives CASSIQVNQPQHF.

This clone turned up a few times. The J gene is TRBJ2-3, the V gene TRBV16; 12 bases are a match to TRBD2. The CDR3 has 19 residues. Trimming took 4 bases from V and 3 from J; bases not matched to a gene: 14. Germline assignment: CDR1 KGHSY and CDR2 FQNENV. In DNA, the CDR3 is TGTGCCAGCAGCCTTCCATCTAGCGGGAGGGCCCTGAGGACAGATACGCAGTATTTT. This sequence encodes CASSLPSSGRALRTDTQYF.

V usage is TRBV27 and J usage is TRBJ2-7, with D perhaps TRBD1 (5 bases). V was pared by 4 bases and J by 3 bases, with 13 bases between. There are 14 residues in the CDR3. CDR1 and CDR2 from the germline V gene are MNHEY and SMNVEV (reference sequence). The CDR3 nucleotides are TGTGCCAGCAGTTCCCCCCCCAGGGTCTACGAGCAGTACTTC. This translates into CASSSPPRVYEQYF.

J is TRBJ2-1 and V is TRBV3-1 (or the pseudogene TRBV3-2); maybe TRBD1 (5 bases). The CDR3 runs to 15 residues. V lost 6 bases and J 5 bases, leaving 17 bases between the germline ends. Germline loops: CDR1 LGHDT, CDR2 YNNKEL (reference sequence). CDR3 residues: CASSSGASSNNEQFF. The CDR3 DNA reads as TGTGCCAGCAGTTCTGGGGCATCCTCTAACAATGAGCAGTTCTTC.

The CDR3 protein is CSALTSRGTYEQYF. The CDR3 DNA reads as TGCAGCGCCCTTACGTCTAGGGGCACCTACGAGCAGTACTTC. The chain uses TRBV29-1 and TRBJ2-7; a weak D match, TRBD1 (5 bases). V was shortened by 7 bases and J by 2 bases, with 18 bases between the two germline ends. CDR3 length: 14 residues. Germline loops: CDR1 SQVTM, CDR2 ANQGSEA.

This chain joins TRBV7-9 and TRBJ1-6, with D unclear. V dropped 3 bases and J dropped 10 bases, with 13 bases sitting between them. This CDR3 comprises 14 residues. Germline-derived CDR1 and CDR2 are SEHNR and FQNEAQ (reference sequence). The CDR3 region is CASSLGSGVSPLHF. Here the CDR3 DNA reads TGTGCCAGCAGCTTGGGGTCCGGGGTCTCACCCCTCCACTTT.

V and J are TRBV10-1 and TRBJ2-5, with TRBD2 identical over 12 bases. CDR3 size: 15 residues. V was pared by 3 bases and J by 2 bases, with 1 base of the junction left unmatched. From germline, CDR1 is WNHNN and CDR2 SYGVQD (reference sequence). The CDR3 loop is CASSDGLAGQETQYF. The CDR3 DNA reads as TGCGCCAGCAGTGATGGACTAGCGGGGCAAGAGACCCAGTACTTC.

The CDR3 here is CSVEDLSGARYNEQFF. Written as DNA, the CDR3 is TGCAGCGTTGAAGATCTTTCGGGAGCTCGTTACAATGAGCAGTTCTTC. The rearrangement uses TRBV29-1 and TRBJ2-1, with D maybe TRBD2 (6 bases). Deletions cut 0 bases from V and 4 bases from J, with 16 bases between. Germline CDR1 is SQVTM and CDR2 is ANQGSEA. The CDR3 has 16 residues.

Only a few counts were recorded for this clone. The V and J genes are TRBV19 and TRBJ2-7; 9 bases line up with TRBD1. Per germline, CDR1 LNHDA and CDR2 SQIVND (reference sequence). The CDR3 spans 19 residues. The V segment lost 0 bases and the J segment 2 bases; nucleotides outside the gene matches: 14. The CDR3 DNA sequence: TGTGCCAGTAGTATAGATCTACCCTCTCCGACAGGGGGTACCTACGAGCAGTACTTC. Its protein is CASSIDLPSPTGGTYEQYF.

This clone was seen a few times. The gene calls are TRBV10-3 and TRBJ1-1; weak D call: TRBD1 (5 bases). In germline, CDR1 is ENHRY, CDR2 SYGVKD. The V end was cut by 5 bases, the J end by 0 bases, with 13 bases between. The CDR3 consists of 15 residues. The CDR3 protein is CAISNLGTVNTEAFF. CDR3 in DNA: TGTGCCATCAGTAACCTAGGGACTGTGAACACTGAAGCTTTCTTT.

The CDR3 sequence: CASSESPVKPYEQYF. In DNA form, the CDR3 reads TGTGCCAGCAGTGAATCTCCAGTCAAACCCTACGAGCAGTACTTC. The chain couples TRBV2 to TRBJ2-7; D not certain. This CDR3 comprises 15 residues. V was cut by 2 bases and J by 2 bases, with 13 bases left in between. Germline CDR1 SNHLY, CDR2 FYNNEI.

V gene TRBV6-5 combines with J gene TRBJ1-2, with 7 bases aligning to TRBD1. The CDR3 has 12 amino acids. V dropped 10 bases and J dropped 8; count of bases not matched to a gene: 10. CDR1 and CDR2 (germline): MNHEY, SVGAGI. This CDR3 is CATQGGHWGYTF. DNA of the CDR3: TGTGCCACCCAAGGGGGCCACTGGGGCTACACCTTC.

The J gene is TRBJ1-2, the V gene TRBV19; the D is unclear. V was pared by 3 bases and J by 2 bases, with 10 bases between. Per germline, CDR1 LNHDA and CDR2 SQIVND (reference sequence). The CDR3 contains 14 residues. The CDR3 protein is CASSIRPGNYGYTF. The CDR3 nucleotides are TGTGCCAGTAGTATTCGTCCGGGAAACTATGGCTACACCTTC.

This clone was found once. This rearrangement joins TRBV30 to TRBJ1-1, with a possible D match to TRBD1 (5 bases). The V end was cut by 5 bases, the J end by 1 base, with 14 bases between. The CDR3 covers 14 residues. Germline CDR1 reads GTSNPN; CDR2 reads SVGIG (reference sequence). The CDR3 sequence is CAWSWGNSNTEAFF. The CDR3 coding sequence is TGTGCCTGGTCATGGGGCAACTCGAACACTGAAGCTTTCTTT.

The chain combines TRBV27 with TRBJ1-4; tentative D call: TRBD1 (6 bases). Trimming cost V 5 bases and J 7 bases, with 14 bases left between them. Germline CDR1 and CDR2: MNHEY and SMNVEV (reference sequence). The CDR3 totals 14 residues. The CDR3 is CASSRQGPSEKLFF. CDR3 DNA: TGTGCCAGCAGTCGGCAGGGGCCCAGTGAAAAACTGTTTTTT.